This TCR beta chain stems from a study of blood T cell repertoires in COVID-19 (dated by TCRdb to 2020 to 2021). About the investigation overall: Samples covering the acute and convalescent phases of COVID-19 were provided by collaborators in the United States, Italy and Spain. The prospective study material was composed of cDNA or gDNA derived from T cells, B-cell-depleted T cells, or PBMCs. Deeply sampled blood TCRbeta repertoires from subjects exposed to, actively infected with, or recovered from COVID-19 were included in the dataset. The repertoires were released in a freely available public database meant as a resource for research on the immune response to SARS-CoV-2. The samples were drawn from two sources: the first 160 participants of the ongoing ImmuneRACE study, and some 1,300 subjects contributed by 6 global collaborators. Sample metadata almost always included a de-identified subject ID, COVID-19 status, age in years and sex. Where available, HLA class I and class II types were taken from metadata supplied by the sample provider and were not determined by assay-based typing.

One collaborating source in Seattle enrolled patients while the patients were actively infected and followed the patients over time throughout the course of disease. The collaborating institutions used their own protocols to collect whole blood in K2EDTA tubes. For TCRbeta analysis, collaborators shipped samples as frozen whole blood, isolated PBMCs, or DNA extracted from either of those sample types. The immunoSEQ Assay, a bias-controlled multiplex PCR, was used to amplify TCRbeta CDR3 regions from genomic DNA. As for the authors' bioinformatics: The number of nucleated cells in each sample was estimated from the amplification of reference gene primers within the assay. Sequence reads were collapsed and filtered to measure the absolute abundance of every unique TCRbeta CDR3 rearrangement. For each sample, productive Simpson clonality was calculated by taking the square root of Simpson's diversity index across productive rearrangements. As stored in TCRdb, this immuneACCESS dataset retains in-frame rearrangements with V and J assigned. A fraction of the clones does not appear; measured against another copy, unresolved V genes explain less than half of the discrepancy, and the remainder lacks a known reason. The D gene and trimming were derived from the DNA, and the V and J assignments and clone size from that table. The sample yields about 400,000 clones; 75% to 90% were counted once. The ten largest clones capture about 7.6% of the sample.

Overall study results and their limits: Clinical and demographic metadata were provided uncurated, with the amount varying by source and participant.

Germline trimming: 2 bases from V, 1 base from J; junction bases outside gene matches: 4. The germline V gene (reference sequence) yields MNHEY for CDR1 and SMNVEV for CDR2. The CDR3 starts with the cysteine, ends with the phenylalanine, and has 15 residues. Left in the record is the CDR3 DNA by itself, 45 bases read in frame from the first base. Concerning this clone itself: No antigen is known for it. No much larger clone is present one base from it, and per-base qualities are unavailable.

This TCR derives from a woman aged 55 to 70 with COVID-19, enrolled during active disease. Sample: peripheral blood. The sequence links TRBV27 to TRBJ1-1, with 7 bases matching TRBD1. CDR3 loop: CASSLERQGNTEAFF. The nucleotide sequence reads as follows: TGTGCCAGCAGTTTAGAACGACAGGGGAACACTGAAGCTTTCTTT.